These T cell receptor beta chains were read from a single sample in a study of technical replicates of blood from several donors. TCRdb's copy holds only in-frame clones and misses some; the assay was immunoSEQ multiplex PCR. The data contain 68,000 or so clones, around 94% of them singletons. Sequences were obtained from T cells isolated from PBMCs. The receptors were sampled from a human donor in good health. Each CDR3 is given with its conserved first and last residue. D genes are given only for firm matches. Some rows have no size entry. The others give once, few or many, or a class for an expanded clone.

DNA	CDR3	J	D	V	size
TGTGCCAGCAGCCAACGTCTGGGGGCGGACACTGAAGCTTTCTTT	CASSQRLGADTEAFF	TRBJ1-1	NA	TRBV7-9	NA
TGTGCCAGCAGCGAATCCGGACTAACCTACGAGCAGTACTTC	CASSESGLTYEQYF	TRBJ2-7	NA	TRBV27	NA
TGTGCCAGCAGCTTTAGCGGGGCAACTGAAGCTTTCTTT	CASSFSGATEAFF	TRBJ1-1	NA	TRBV5-4	few
TGTGCCAGCAGTTTAGTTATAGGCCCGGGAGGGCCTATCTACGAGCAGTACTTC	CASSLVIGPGGPIYEQYF	TRBJ2-7	TRBD2	TRBV28	NA
TGTGCCATTCAGTCGACGGCTAGCCTTGAAGACAATGAGCAGTTCTTC	CAIQSTASLEDNEQFF	TRBJ2-1	NA	TRBV10-3	NA
TGTGCCAGCAGCTTTGAGAAGGGGCCCTACGAGCAGTACTTC	CASSFEKGPYEQYF	TRBJ2-7	NA	TRBV11-1	NA
TGTGCCATCAGTGAAGCCCCGCCGACTAGTAACGTCTACGAGCAGTACTTC	CAISEAPPTSNVYEQYF	TRBJ2-7	NA	TRBV10-3	NA
TGTGCCAGCAGTTCGGGACAGGGTAACTATGGCTACACCTTC	CASSSGQGNYGYTF	TRBJ1-2	TRBD1	TRBV7-9	once
TGTGCCAGCAGCAAAGGTGTAGCGGGAGATGATACGCAGTATTTT	CASSKGVAGDDTQYF	TRBJ2-3	NA	TRBV21-1	NA
TGTGCCAGCAGCTCCGACAGGGTTAAGGAGCAGTACTTC	CASSSDRVKEQYF	TRBJ2-7	TRBD1	TRBV11-2	NA
TGTGCCAGCAGCCCCCCCGGCTACGAGCAGTACTTC	CASSPPGYEQYF	TRBJ2-7	NA	TRBV11-2	NA
TGTGCCAGCAGCTCCGGGAGCTCTGGAAACACCATATATTTT	CASSSGSSGNTIYF	TRBJ1-3	NA	TRBV9	NA
TGTGCCAGTAGTCCCTTCTCCGGGACAGGGTGGGCTCAGCCCCAGCATTTT	CASSPFSGTGWAQPQHF	TRBJ1-5	TRBD1	TRBV19	NA
TGTGCCAGCAGTTACGGAGACGCGGTATCCTACGAGCAGTACTTC	CASSYGDAVSYEQYF	TRBJ2-7	NA	TRBV6-7	NA
TGTGCCAGCAGCACGCTAGCGGCCTTTAGCACAGATACGCAGTATTTT	CASSTLAAFSTDTQYF	TRBJ2-3	TRBD2	TRBV7-2	NA
TGTGCCAGCAAAATGTTGGAACAGGACAATCAGCCCCAGCATTTT	CASKMLEQDNQPQHF	TRBJ1-5	NA	TRBV6-1	once
TGTGCCAGCAGCGATTGGACTAGCGGGAGAGATACGCAGTATTTT	CASSDWTSGRDTQYF	TRBJ2-3	TRBD2	TRBV7-8	NA
TGTGCCAGCAGCCGGGACAGGGACCCGGAGAGCAATCAGCCCCAGCATTTT	CASSRDRDPESNQPQHF	TRBJ1-5	TRBD1	TRBV11-2	NA
TGTGCCAGTAGTATGCAGGGGGCCGTAAATGAAAAACTGTTTTTT	CASSMQGAVNEKLFF	TRBJ1-4	TRBD1	TRBV19	NA
TGTGCCAGTAGTATATCAGGCAGTGTCTCTGGAAACACCATATATTTT	CASSISGSVSGNTIYF	TRBJ1-3	NA	TRBV19	NA
TGTGCCAGCAGTTCCTCGAACACCGGGGAGCTGTTTTTT	CASSSSNTGELFF	TRBJ2-2	NA	TRBV28	NA
TGTGCCAGCAGAACGGGACAGGGAATAAATGAGCAGTTCTTC	CASRTGQGINEQFF	TRBJ2-1	TRBD1	TRBV27	NA